Below, 9 T cell receptor beta chains from the same sample are listed, as sequenced in a study of human T cells and chemical hapten exposure. TCRdb called the RACE reads again in MiXCR, with one record for every CDR3 protein. The table lists around 360,000 distinct CDR3 sequences, about 6% of them singletons, with about 5.6% in the top ten. Sample time point: patch test 2, 6 weeks after DPC sensitization. Treatment of the sample: therapeutic diphenylcyclopropenone sensitization with weekly scalp DPC. Material: whole blood, obtained in connection with sensitization to the hapten diphenylcyclopropenone (DPC). These receptor sequences come from a woman under 30 with alopecia areata. Some clones in this sample may be carry-over from other donors' samples.

This clonotype occurred many times. The CDR3 nucleotides read TGTGCCAGCACTCTACAAGGGGTGAACACTGAAGCTTTCTTT. Amino acid sequence: CASTLQGVNTEAFF. The chain couples TRBV6-5 to TRBJ1-1; the D gene is possibly TRBD1 (5 bases). The germline gives CDR1 MNHEY, CDR2 SVGAGI. The V and J ends lost 7 bases and 0 bases respectively, with 12 bases between them. The CDR3 totals 14 residues.

CDR3 loop: CASTKGGITSGANVLTF. The DNA of the CDR3 is TGTGCCAGCACAAAAGGCGGGATAACCTCTGGGGCCAACGTCCTGACTTTC. This chain connects TRBV5-4 to TRBJ2-6, with a possible D match to TRBD2 (6 bases). V shed 6 bases and J shed 0 bases, with 16 bases lying between them. CDR3 size: 17 residues. The germline gives CDR1 SGHNT, CDR2 YYREEE (reference sequence).

This clonotype showed up just a few times. The gene calls are TRBV10-3 and TRBJ1-2; D is unclear. From germline, CDR1 is ENHRY and CDR2 SYGVKD. Deletions cut 6 bases from V and 3 bases from J, with 17 bases between. There are 15 residues in the CDR3. The CDR3 protein is CAISPTGLTYYGYTF. In nucleotides, the CDR3 is TGTGCCATCAGCCCTACCGGCCTAACTTACTATGGCTACACCTTC.

On this clonotype itself: This could be a read error, since a much larger clone is one nucleotide away. As DNA, the CDR3 is TGCAGCGTGACCGCAGATACGCAGTATTTT. It codes for CSVTADTQYF. The chain employs TRBV29-1 and TRBJ2-3; D uncertain. Germline V gene lookup returns CDR1 SQVTM and CDR2 ANQGSEA. CDR3 size: 10 residues. V lost 6 bases and J lost 4, with 5 bases in between.

This clonotype occurred a few times. The chain is built from TRBV7-2 and TRBJ1-3; tentative D call: TRBD1 (5 bases). The CDR3 length is 16 residues. Per the germline V gene, CDR1 is SGHTA and CDR2 is FQGNSA. Trimming removed 5 bases at V and 0 bases at J, with 14 bases between. The CDR3 is CASSTGGGISGNTIYF. The CDR3 nucleotides read TGTGCCAGCAGCACAGGCGGGGGGATCTCTGGAAACACCATATATTTT.

In its sample, this clonotype was seen a few times. J is TRBJ1-5 and V is TRBV20-1; possible D gene TRBD1, 6 bases. Germline CDR1 reads DFQATT; CDR2 reads SNEGSKA (reference sequence). V lost 3 bases to trimming and J lost 8 bases, with 14 bases between them. There are 13 residues in the CDR3. The chain's CDR3 is CSAREGTTKPQHF. CDR3 DNA sequence: TGCAGTGCTAGGGAGGGGACAACCAAGCCCCAGCATTTT.

As concerns this clonotype: This may be a read error, as it is one base from a much larger clone. The chain employs TRBV24-1 and TRBJ1-1; TRBD1 matches at 8 bases. The germline V gene has CDR1 KGHDR and CDR2 SFDVKD. V trimming: 4 bases; J trimming: 0 bases; junction bases outside the gene matches: 6. This CDR3 comprises 16 residues. The CDR3 reads CATSDRQGKLNTEAFF. The CDR3 nucleotides read TGTGCCACCAGTGACAGACAGGGGAAATTGAACACTGAAGCTTTCTTT.

The J gene is TRBJ2-3, the V gene TRBV20-1; 11 nucleotides agree with TRBD2. V trimming: 3 bases; J trimming: 6 bases; junction bases outside the gene matches: 5. Germline V gene sequence: CDR1 DFQATT, CDR2 SNEGSKA (reference sequence). This CDR3 contains 14 residues. The CDR3 reads CSARVLAGADTQYF. DNA for the CDR3: TGCAGTGCTAGGGTACTAGCGGGGGCGGATACGCAGTATTTT.

In its sample, this clonotype was seen many times. One junction end does not reproduce the germline sequence, and a read error may be involved. The rearrangement uses TRBV29-1 and TRBJ2-3; 7 bases align to TRBD2. CDR1 and CDR2 from the germline V gene are SQVTM and ANQGSEA. The CDR3 has 12 residues. The DNA of the CDR3 is TGTAGTTGGCGGGAGAGCACAGATACGCAGTATTTT. Translated, it gives CSWRESTDTQYF.